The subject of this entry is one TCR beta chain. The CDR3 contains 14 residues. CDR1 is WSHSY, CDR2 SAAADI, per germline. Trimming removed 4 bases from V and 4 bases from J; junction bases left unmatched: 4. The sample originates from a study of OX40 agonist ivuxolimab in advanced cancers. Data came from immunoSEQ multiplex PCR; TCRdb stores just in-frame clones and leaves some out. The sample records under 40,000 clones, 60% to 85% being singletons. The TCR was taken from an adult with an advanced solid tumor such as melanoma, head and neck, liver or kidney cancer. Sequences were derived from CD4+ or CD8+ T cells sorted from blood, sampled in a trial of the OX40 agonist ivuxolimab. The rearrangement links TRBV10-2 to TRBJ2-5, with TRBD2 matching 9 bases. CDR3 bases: TGCGCCAGCAGTGTAGCGGGAGTGGTAGAGACCCAGTACTTC. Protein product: CASSVAGVVETQYF.